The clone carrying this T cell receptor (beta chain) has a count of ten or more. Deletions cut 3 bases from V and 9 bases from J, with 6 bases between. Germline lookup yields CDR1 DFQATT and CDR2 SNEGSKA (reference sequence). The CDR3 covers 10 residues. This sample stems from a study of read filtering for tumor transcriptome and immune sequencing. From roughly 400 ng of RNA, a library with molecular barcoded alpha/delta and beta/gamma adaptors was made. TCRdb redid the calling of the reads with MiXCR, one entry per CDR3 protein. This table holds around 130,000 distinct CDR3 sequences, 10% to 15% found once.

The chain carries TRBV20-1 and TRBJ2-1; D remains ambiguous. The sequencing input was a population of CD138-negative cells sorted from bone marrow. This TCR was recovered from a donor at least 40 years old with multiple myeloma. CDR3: CSARLLEQFF. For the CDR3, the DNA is TGCAGTGCTAGGCTACTTGAGCAGTTCTTC.